This T cell receptor beta chain is from a study of blood T cell repertoires in COVID-19. Turning to the study itself: The United States, Italy and Spain supplied acute and convalescent COVID-19 samples. PBMCs, B-cell-depleted T cells, or T cells provided the cDNA or gDNA that made up the material.

Losses at the gene ends were 6 bases for V and 1 base for J; bases not matched to a gene: 9. This CDR3 contains 15 residues. Germline V gene data show CDR1 as MNHEY and CDR2 as SVGAGI. As handled by the study authors: From reference gene primer amplification, estimates of nucleated cell counts were derived. Clones were sequenced by immunoSEQ multiplex PCR, and TCRdb holds only the in-frame ones, with some missing. V and J calls and clone size are those listed in that table; D and trimming were worked out from the DNA. The sample consists of 140,000 or so clones, around 83% of them appearing once. The sample consisted of peripheral blood. The rearrangement uses TRBV6-5 and TRBJ2-7; 7 bases match TRBD1. The sequence was collected from an elderly woman with acute or convalescent COVID-19. The CDR3 bases are TGTGCCAGCAGCCGAGACAGGGCCCAATCCTACGAGCAGTACTTC. Encoded protein: CASSRDRAQSYEQYF.